This T cell receptor beta chain stems from a study of T cells after yellow fever vaccination. Overall study findings and caveats: Any FACS-sorted repertoire could hold abundant clonotypes that contaminate it from the bulk population. Although the secondary response was weaker, it peaked faster, at day 5 versus 15.

In its sample, this clonotype was seen a few times. The target antigen is unknown. V dropped 2 bases and J dropped 4 bases, with 6 bases sitting between them. Germline V CDR1 and CDR2: SGHKS, YYEKEE (reference sequence). The CDR3 is 13 residues long. TCRdb fed the 5' RACE reads into MiXCR, producing one record per CDR3 protein. The sample has hundreds of thousands of distinct CDR3 sequences, about 4% seen once; the top ten hold approximately 25%. The chain uses TRBV5-5 and TRBJ1-4, with D hard to call. The clonotype comes from a man aged 18 to 35 who received the YFV17D yellow fever vaccine. The sequences come from PBMCs, collected 5 days after the yellow fever booster vaccination. CDR3 protein: CASSFLNNEKLFF. In nucleotides, the CDR3 is TGTGCCAGCAGCTTCCTTAATAATGAAAAACTGTTTTTT.